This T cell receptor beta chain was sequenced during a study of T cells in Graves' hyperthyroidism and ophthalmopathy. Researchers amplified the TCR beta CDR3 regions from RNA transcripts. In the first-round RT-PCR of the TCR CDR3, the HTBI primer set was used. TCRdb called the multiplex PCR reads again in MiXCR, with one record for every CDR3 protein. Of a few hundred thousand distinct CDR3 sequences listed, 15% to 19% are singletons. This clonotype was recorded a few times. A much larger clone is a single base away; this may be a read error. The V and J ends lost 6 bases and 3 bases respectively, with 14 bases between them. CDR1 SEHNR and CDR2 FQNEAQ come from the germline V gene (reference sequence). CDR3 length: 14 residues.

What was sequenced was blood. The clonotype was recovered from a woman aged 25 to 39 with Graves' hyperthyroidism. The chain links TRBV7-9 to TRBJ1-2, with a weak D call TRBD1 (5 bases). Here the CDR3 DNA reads TGTGCCAGCAGTGAAGCAGGGACCCACTATGGCTACACCTTC. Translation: CASSEAGTHYGYTF. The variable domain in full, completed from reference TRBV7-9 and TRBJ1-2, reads DTGVSQNPRHKITKRGQNVTFRCDPISEHNRLYWYRQTLGQGPEFLTYFQNEAQLEKSRLLSDRFSAERPKGSFSTLEIQRTEQGDSAMYLCASSEAGTHYGYTFGSGTRLTVV.